The clone carrying this TCR beta chain was seen only once. Its antigen is unknown. The data stem from a study of shared clonotypes between healthy human individuals. CD45RO-negative, CCR7-positively selected cells formed the naive CD8 fraction, excluding terminally differentiated effector memory CD45RA+ cells. Participating donors were healthy, HIV-negative adults free of recent acute infections or vaccinations. Germline CDR1 is WSHSY and CDR2 is SAAADI. The CDR3 is made up of 14 amino acids. V lost 4 bases to trimming and J lost 2 bases, with 11 bases between them. TCRdb's table, derived via immunoSEQ multiplex PCR, lists solely in-frame clones and lacks some. The table includes approximately 2,000,000 clones, 80% to 95% detected once. General study points: The small donor group covered limited genetic and exposure diversity.

The receptor comes from a man younger than 35 in good health. Some clones in this sample may be carry-over from other donors' samples. The rearrangement links TRBV10-2 to TRBJ1-2, with unresolved D. The sequencing sample was made of naive CD8+ T cells from PBMCs. The CDR3 DNA follows: TGCGCCAGCAGTGGCATCGGATTGAACTATGGCTACACCTTC. Encoded protein: CASSGIGLNYGYTF.